This TCR beta chain was observed in a study of blood T cell repertoires in COVID-19. With 3 bases clipped from V and 0 bases from J, the junction kept 8 bases outside the gene matches. This CDR3 has 16 residues. The germline CDR1 and CDR2 sequences are SGHVS and FQNEAQ. Per the original methods: Estimation of nucleated cell counts relied on the amplification of reference gene primers. The method was immunoSEQ multiplex PCR; TCRdb's version includes in-frame clones alone and lacks a portion of them. The D gene and trimming were derived from the DNA, and the V and J assignments and clone size from that table. The sample shows a few hundred thousand clones, over 75% of them seen only once.

The chain recombines TRBV7-8 with TRBJ2-7; 7 bases are shared with TRBD2. Sample: peripheral blood. The clonotype was recovered from a woman between 65 and 79 years old with COVID-19, enrolled during active disease. The CDR3 sequence: CASSFKLAYPSYEQYF. In DNA, the CDR3 is TGTGCCAGCAGCTTTAAACTAGCGTACCCCTCCTACGAGCAGTACTTC.